The rows below give T cell receptor beta chains drawn from one sample of a study of T cell changes during pregnancy in multiple sclerosis. Clones were sequenced by immunoSEQ multiplex PCR, and TCRdb holds only the in-frame ones, with some missing. This table has 29,000 or so clones, 75% to 90% appearing once. The sample was CD8+ T cells from peripheral blood mononuclear cells, taken after pregnancy. Receptors originate from a female donor with multiple sclerosis, enrolled in a pregnancy study. CDR3s include the opening cysteine and the closing phenylalanine or tryptophan. The D gene is left open where the match is weak. Part of the rows lack a size; the others show once, few, many or a class for expanded clones.

clone_size	v_call	d_call	j_call	cdr3_nt	cdr3_aa
-	TRBV5-4	TRBD1	TRBJ2-1	TGTGCCAGCAGGCGACAGGGATACAATGAGCAGTTCTTC	CASRRQGYNEQFF
-	TRBV5-6	TRBD1	TRBJ1-2	TGTGCCAGCAGCTCCGGGACAGGGGGCTATGGCTACACCTTC	CASSSGTGGYGYTF
-	TRBV7-6	-	TRBJ1-1	TGTGCCAGCAGCTCGTTTGTAGGGGGGAACACTGAAGCTTTCTTT	CASSSFVGGNTEAFF
-	TRBV7-9	TRBD2	TRBJ2-1	TGTGCCAGCAGCTTACCTAGCGGGGACAATGAGCAGTTCTTC	CASSLPSGDNEQFF
-	TRBV27	-	TRBJ1-2	TGTGCCAGCAGTTTCTCGAGAGGCTATGGCTACACCTTC	CASSFSRGYGYTF
-	TRBV7-9	-	TRBJ1-2	TGTGCCAGCAGCTGGGGGGGAGGTGATGGCTACACCTTC	CASSWGGGDGYTF
once	TRBV6-1	TRBD1	TRBJ2-7	TGTGCCAGCAGTCCGGGACAGGGGGCTGACGAGCAGTACTTC	CASSPGQGADEQYF
-	TRBV6-6	TRBD1	TRBJ2-7	TGTGCCAGCAGTCCCCCGTGGGACAGGGCATACGAGCAGTACTTC	CASSPPWDRAYEQYF
-	TRBV19	-	TRBJ1-4	TGTGCCAGTAGTATAGTTTGGACAACAACTAATGAAAAACTGTTTTTT	CASSIVWTTTNEKLFF
-	TRBV4-1	TRBD1	TRBJ2-1	TGCGCCAGCAGCCAAGATACGGGACAGGGATCCTACAATGAGCAGTTCTTC	CASSQDTGQGSYNEQFF
-	TRBV13	-	TRBJ2-2	TGTGCCAGCAGCCACGTGGGTACTAAGAGTACCGGGGAGCTGTTTTTT	CASSHVGTKSTGELFF
-	TRBV6-5	-	TRBJ2-3	TGTGCCAGCAGTTTGACACGCACAGATACGCAGTATTTT	CASSLTRTDTQYF
-	TRBV19	TRBD1	TRBJ1-3	TGTGCCAGCGGACAGGGCAGTGGAAACACCATATATTTT	CASGQGSGNTIYF
few	TRBV5-5	-	TRBJ1-1	TGTGCCAGCAGCTTGTGGCAGGCACCCCGGATGGACACTGAAGCTTTCTTT	CASSLWQAPRMDTEAFF
once	TRBV11-3	-	TRBJ2-5	TGTGCCAGCAGCATCCCCTCCGGGGTAGGAGGAGAGACCCAGTACTTC	CASSIPSGVGGETQYF
once	TRBV5-4	-	TRBJ1-2	TGTGCCAGCAGCTTAGGGGGAGACTATGGCTACACCTTC	CASSLGGDYGYTF
-	TRBV5-6	TRBD2	TRBJ2-1	TGTGCCAGCAGCTTGGTTAGGAGCGGGAGGGCCTCCTACAATGAGCAGTTCTTC	CASSLVRSGRASYNEQFF
-	TRBV7-9	-	TRBJ1-2	TGTGCCAGCAGCTTAGTCGGCGGGTCCTATGGCTACACCTTC	CASSLVGGSYGYTF
-	TRBV25-1	-	TRBJ2-2	TGTGCCAGCAGTCCTACCTTGGGGGGCGGGGAGCTGTTTTTT	CASSPTLGGGELFF
-	TRBV6-4	-	TRBJ2-1	TGTGCCAGCAGTGACTCATGGACAGTCAGTTACAATGAGCAGTTCTTC	CASSDSWTVSYNEQFF
once	TRBV4-1	-	TRBJ2-7	TGCGCCAGCAGCCAAGATGTGACAGCTACCTACGAGCAGTACTTC	CASSQDVTATYEQYF
once	TRBV7-2	TRBD2	TRBJ2-7	TGTGCCAGCAGCTTGGGACTACACCAATACGAGCAGTACTTC	CASSLGLHQYEQYF
-	TRBV29-1	-	TRBJ2-1	TGCAGCGTTGCGGGACTTACTCAAGTCGTACGCAATGAGCAGTTCTTC	CSVAGLTQVVRNEQFF
-	TRBV6-1	-	TRBJ1-5	TGTGCCAGCAGGGGAGGGTATAGTTTAAATCAGCCCCAGCATTTT	CASRGGYSLNQPQHF
-	TRBV19	TRBD2	TRBJ2-7	TGTGCCAGTAGTATAGCTTTGACCGGGACTAGGCACTACGAGCAGTACTTC	CASSIALTGTRHYEQYF
-	TRBV12-5	-	TRBJ1-1	TGTGCTAGTGGTTTGGGAGGGACTGAAGCTTTCTTT	CASGLGGTEAFF
-	TRBV28	TRBD2	TRBJ2-3	TGTGCCAGCACCCTAGCGGGGCTAAGCACAGATACGCAGTATTTT	CASTLAGLSTDTQYF
-	TRBV25-1	-	TRBJ1-2	TGTGCCAGCAGTCCCGACGTCTCGCCCTATTATCCTATGGAGGGCTACACCTTC	CASSPDVSPYYPMEGYTF
-	TRBV5-4	TRBD2	TRBJ2-7	TGTGCCAGCAGCTTGGCCTGGCGGGAGGGCCCCTACGAGCAGTACTTC	CASSLAWREGPYEQYF
few	TRBV6-5	TRBD2	TRBJ2-7	TGTGCCAGCAGTTACCTGGCGGGAGGAAACTACGAGCAGTACTTC	CASSYLAGGNYEQYF
-	TRBV7-9	-	TRBJ2-5	TGTGCCAGCAGCCCACTAGTTTGGGTGAGGGAAGAGACCCAGTACTTC	CASSPLVWVREETQYF
once	TRBV27	TRBD1	TRBJ2-1	TGTGCCAGCAGTTCCCGGACAGGGTGGAATGAGCAGTTCTTC	CASSSRTGWNEQFF
-	TRBV4-3	-	TRBJ2-1	TGCGCCAGCAGCCAATCTCGCGGTGGAGGGTACAATGAGCAGTTCTTC	CASSQSRGGGYNEQFF
-	TRBV6-1	-	TRBJ2-1	TGTGCCAGCAGTGAAGCTATTTCGGTTGAGCAGTTCTTC	CASSEAISVEQFF
-	TRBV7-9	TRBD2	TRBJ2-7	TGTGCCAGCAGCCCCTCATTAGCGGGAGCACGCGACTACGAGCAGTACTTC	CASSPSLAGARDYEQYF
medium-sized	TRBV6-1	TRBD1	TRBJ2-7	TGTGCCAGCAGTGAAAACAGGGGGCCAGACGAGCAGTACTTC	CASSENRGPDEQYF
few	TRBV15	TRBD1	TRBJ2-3	TGTGCCACCAGCAGACAGGGGGCGCCGACAGATACGCAGTATTTT	CATSRQGAPTDTQYF
-	TRBV4-3	TRBD2	TRBJ2-1	TGCGCCAGCAGCCAAGTTGCGGGACTAGCGGGAGAAGGTTACAATGAGCAGTTCTTC	CASSQVAGLAGEGYNEQFF
-	TRBV27	TRBD1	TRBJ2-7	TGTGCCAGCTCCTATAACAGGGGATCAAGGTACGAGCAGTACTTC	CASSYNRGSRYEQYF
-	TRBV13	TRBD2	TRBJ2-7	TGTGCCAGCAGCATGGTTAGCGGGAGGGCCGTCTACGAGCAGTACTTC	CASSMVSGRAVYEQYF
-	TRBV7-9	TRBD1	TRBJ1-2	TGTGCCAGCAGCTTAGGAGCAGGACAGGGGCATGGCTACACCTTC	CASSLGAGQGHGYTF
few	TRBV4-3	TRBD2	TRBJ2-5	TGCGCCAGCAGCCTACTAGCGGGAGGAGAGACCCAGTACTTC	CASSLLAGGETQYF
-	TRBV7-6	-	TRBJ2-2	TGTGCCAGCAGCTTATATATCGGGGAGCTGTTTTTT	CASSLYIGELFF
-	TRBV28	TRBD2	TRBJ2-1	TGTGCCAGCAGTAAACTAGCGGGAGGGCCTGATGAGCAGTTCTTC	CASSKLAGGPDEQFF
-	TRBV2	TRBD2	TRBJ2-1	TGTGCCAGCAGTGAAAAGTCGTTGCTAGCGGGACACAATGAGCAGTTCTTC	CASSEKSLLAGHNEQFF
once	TRBV28	-	TRBJ2-7	TGTGCCAGCAGTTTTGACATTAGACCCTACGAGCAGTACTTC	CASSFDIRPYEQYF